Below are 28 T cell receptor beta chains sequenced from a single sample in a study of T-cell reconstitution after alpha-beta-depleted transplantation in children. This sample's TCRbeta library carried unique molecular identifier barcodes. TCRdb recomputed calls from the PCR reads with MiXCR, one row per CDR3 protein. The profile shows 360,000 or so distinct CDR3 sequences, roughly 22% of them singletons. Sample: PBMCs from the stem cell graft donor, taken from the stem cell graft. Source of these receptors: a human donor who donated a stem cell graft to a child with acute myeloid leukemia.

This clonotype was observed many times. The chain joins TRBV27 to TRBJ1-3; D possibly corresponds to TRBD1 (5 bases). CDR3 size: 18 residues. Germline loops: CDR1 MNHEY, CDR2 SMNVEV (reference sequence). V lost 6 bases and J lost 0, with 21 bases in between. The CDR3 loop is CASSLRPFTGFSGNTIYF. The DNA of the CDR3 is TGTGCCAGCAGCCTACGCCCATTCACAGGATTCTCTGGAAACACCATATATTTT.

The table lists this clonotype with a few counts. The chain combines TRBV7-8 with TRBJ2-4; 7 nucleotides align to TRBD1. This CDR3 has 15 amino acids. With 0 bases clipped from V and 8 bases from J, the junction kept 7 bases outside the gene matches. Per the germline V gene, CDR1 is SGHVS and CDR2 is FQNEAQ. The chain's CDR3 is CASSLAQGGQDIQYF. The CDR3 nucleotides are TGTGCCAGCAGCTTAGCGCAAGGGGGCCAAGACATTCAGTACTTC.

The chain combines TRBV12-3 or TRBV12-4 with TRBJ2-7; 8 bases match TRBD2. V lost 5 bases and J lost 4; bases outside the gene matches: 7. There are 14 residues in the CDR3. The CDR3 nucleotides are TGTGCCAGCAGTCTCACTAGCGGAGCGTACGAGCAGTACTTC. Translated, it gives CASSLTSGAYEQYF.

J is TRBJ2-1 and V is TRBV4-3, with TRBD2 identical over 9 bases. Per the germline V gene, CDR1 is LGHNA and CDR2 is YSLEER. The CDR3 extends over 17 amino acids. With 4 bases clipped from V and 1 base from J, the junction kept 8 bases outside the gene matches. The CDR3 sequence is CASSPMAAGGSYNEQFF. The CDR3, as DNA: TGCGCCAGCAGCCCGATGGCTGCGGGAGGGTCCTACAATGAGCAGTTCTTC.

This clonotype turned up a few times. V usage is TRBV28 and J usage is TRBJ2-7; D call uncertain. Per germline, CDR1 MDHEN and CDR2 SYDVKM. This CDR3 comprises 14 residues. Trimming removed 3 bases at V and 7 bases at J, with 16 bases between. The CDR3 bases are TGTGCCAGCAGTTTGCAGAGACTCCTTAGGGAGCAGTACTTC. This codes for CASSLQRLLREQYF.

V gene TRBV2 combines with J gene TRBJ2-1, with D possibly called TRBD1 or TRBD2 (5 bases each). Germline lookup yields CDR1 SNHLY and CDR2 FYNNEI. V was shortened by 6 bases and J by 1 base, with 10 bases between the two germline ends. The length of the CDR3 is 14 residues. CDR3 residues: CASRDGTSYNEQFF. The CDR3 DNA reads TGTGCCAGCAGGGACGGGACGTCCTACAATGAGCAGTTCTTC.

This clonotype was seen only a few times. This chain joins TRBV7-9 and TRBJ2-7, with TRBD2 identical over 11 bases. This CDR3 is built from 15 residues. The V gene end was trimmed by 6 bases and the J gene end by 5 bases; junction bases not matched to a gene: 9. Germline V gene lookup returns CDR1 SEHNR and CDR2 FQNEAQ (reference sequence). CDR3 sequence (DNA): TGTGCCAGCAGTAGTAGCGGGAGGGCTCTCCACGAGCAGTACTTC. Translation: CASSSSGRALHEQYF.

CDR3 amino acids: CASSSRGGEKLFF. CDR3 coding DNA: TGCGCCAGCAGCTCAAGGGGAGGCGAAAAACTGTTTTTT. V gene TRBV5-1 combines with J gene TRBJ1-4; TRBD1 is a possible D gene (5 bases). Germline CDR1 SGHRS, CDR2 YFSETQ. Between the trimmed V and J ends, which lost 3 bases and 8 bases, there was a span of 11 bases. The CDR3 loop spans 13 amino acids.

In DNA, the CDR3 is TGTGCCAGCAGCCCTACGGTGGGGCCCTACGAGCAGTACTTC. This encodes CASSPTVGPYEQYF. V gene TRBV5-8 combines with J gene TRBJ2-7, with a weak D call TRBD1 (5 bases). Germline CDR1 SGHTS, CDR2 YDEGEE. V was pared by 4 bases and J by 2 bases, with 13 bases between. This CDR3 contains 14 residues.

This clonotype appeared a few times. The CDR3 DNA reads TGCAGTGCCGCCCTAGAGGGCCCCGATACGCAGTATTTT. Translation: CSAALEGPDTQYF. The chain carries TRBV20-1 and TRBJ2-3; maybe TRBD2 (5 bases). Germline lookup yields CDR1 DFQATT and CDR2 SNEGSKA (reference sequence). This CDR3 contains 13 residues. V was shortened by 6 bases and J by 6 bases, with 16 bases between the two germline ends.

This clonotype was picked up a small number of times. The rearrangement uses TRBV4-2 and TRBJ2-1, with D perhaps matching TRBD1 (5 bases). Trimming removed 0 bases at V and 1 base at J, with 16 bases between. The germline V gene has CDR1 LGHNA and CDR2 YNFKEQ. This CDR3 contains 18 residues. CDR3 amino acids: CASSQEIVGQGSYNEQFF. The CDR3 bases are TGTGCCAGCAGCCAAGAAATCGTCGGGCAGGGTTCCTACAATGAGCAGTTCTTC.

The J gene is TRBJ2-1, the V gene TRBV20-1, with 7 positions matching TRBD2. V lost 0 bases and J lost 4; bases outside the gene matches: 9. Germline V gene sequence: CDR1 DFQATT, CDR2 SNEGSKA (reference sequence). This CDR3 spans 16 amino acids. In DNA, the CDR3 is TGCAGTGCTAGAGATCTTTCCGGCGGGAGTTACAATGAGCAGTTCTTC. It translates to CSARDLSGGSYNEQFF.

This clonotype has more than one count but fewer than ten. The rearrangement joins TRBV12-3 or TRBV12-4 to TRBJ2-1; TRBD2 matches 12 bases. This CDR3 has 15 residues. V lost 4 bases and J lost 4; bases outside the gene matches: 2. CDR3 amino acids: CASSYTSGRYNEQFF. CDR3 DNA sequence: TGTGCCAGCAGTTATACTAGCGGGAGGTACAATGAGCAGTTCTTC.

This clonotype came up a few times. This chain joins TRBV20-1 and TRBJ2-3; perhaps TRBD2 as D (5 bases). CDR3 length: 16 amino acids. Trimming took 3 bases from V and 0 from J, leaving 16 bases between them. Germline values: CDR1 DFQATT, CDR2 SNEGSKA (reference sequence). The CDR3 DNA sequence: TGCAGTGCTAGTTTCGGGCTAGCTACTAGCACAGATACGCAGTATTTT. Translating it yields CSASFGLATSTDTQYF.

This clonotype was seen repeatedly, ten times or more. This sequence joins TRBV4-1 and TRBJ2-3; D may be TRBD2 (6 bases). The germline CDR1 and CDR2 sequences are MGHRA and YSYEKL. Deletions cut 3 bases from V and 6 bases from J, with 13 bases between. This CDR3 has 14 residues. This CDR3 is CASSQDGSRDTQYF. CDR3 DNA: TGCGCCAGCAGCCAGGACGGGAGTAGGGATACGCAGTATTTT.

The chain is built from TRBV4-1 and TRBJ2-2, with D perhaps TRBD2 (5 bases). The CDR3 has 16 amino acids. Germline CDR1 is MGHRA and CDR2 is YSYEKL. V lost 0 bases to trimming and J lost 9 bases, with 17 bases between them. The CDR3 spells CASSQDVGLRNRELFF. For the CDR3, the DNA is TGCGCCAGCAGCCAAGATGTAGGACTCCGAAACCGGGAGCTGTTTTTT.

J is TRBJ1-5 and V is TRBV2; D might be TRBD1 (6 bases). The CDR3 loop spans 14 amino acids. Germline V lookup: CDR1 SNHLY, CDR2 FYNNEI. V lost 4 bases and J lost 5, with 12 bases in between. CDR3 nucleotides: TGTGCCAGCAGTGCGAGGGGGATCTATCAGCCCCAGCATTTT. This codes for CASSARGIYQPQHF.

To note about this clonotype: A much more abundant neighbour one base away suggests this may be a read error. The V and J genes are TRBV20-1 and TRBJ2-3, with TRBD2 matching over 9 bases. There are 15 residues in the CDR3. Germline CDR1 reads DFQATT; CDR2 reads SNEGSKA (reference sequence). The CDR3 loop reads CSSRVSSGMTDTQYF. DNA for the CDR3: TGCAGTTCTAGAGTATCTAGCGGGATGACAGATACGCAGTATTTT.

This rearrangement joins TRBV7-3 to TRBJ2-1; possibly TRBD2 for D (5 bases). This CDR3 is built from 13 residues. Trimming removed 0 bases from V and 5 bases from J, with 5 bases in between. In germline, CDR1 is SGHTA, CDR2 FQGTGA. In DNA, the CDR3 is TGTGCCAGCAGCTTAACTAGCGACAATGAGCAGTTCTTC. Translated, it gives CASSLTSDNEQFF.

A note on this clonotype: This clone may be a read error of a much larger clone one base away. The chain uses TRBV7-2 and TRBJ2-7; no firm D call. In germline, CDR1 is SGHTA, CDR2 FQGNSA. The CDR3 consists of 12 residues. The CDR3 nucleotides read TGTGCCGGCAGCCTTGGGCGCTACGAGCAGTACTTC. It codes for CAGSLGRYEQYF.

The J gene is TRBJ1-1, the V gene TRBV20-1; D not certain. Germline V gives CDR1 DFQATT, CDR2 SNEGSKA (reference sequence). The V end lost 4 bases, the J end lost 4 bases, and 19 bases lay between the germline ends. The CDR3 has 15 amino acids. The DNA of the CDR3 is TGCAGTGCTACCAGGACTGCCTTCGCAAGCACTGAAGCTTTCTTT. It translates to CSATRTAFASTEAFF.

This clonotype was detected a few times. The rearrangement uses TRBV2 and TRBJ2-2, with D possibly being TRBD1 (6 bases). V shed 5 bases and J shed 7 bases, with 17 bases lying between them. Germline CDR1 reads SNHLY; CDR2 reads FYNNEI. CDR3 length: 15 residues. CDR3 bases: TGTGCCAGCAGTAAGGGGAACAGGGCCAACGGGGAGCTGTTTTTT. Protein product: CASSKGNRANGELFF.

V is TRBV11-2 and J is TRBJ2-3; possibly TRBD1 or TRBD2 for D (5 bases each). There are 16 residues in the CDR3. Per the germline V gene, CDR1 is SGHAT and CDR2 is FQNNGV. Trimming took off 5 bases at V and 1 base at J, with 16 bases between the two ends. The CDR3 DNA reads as TGTGCCAGCAGCCATTCAGGGAGACGACGCACAGATACGCAGTATTTT. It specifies CASSHSGRRRTDTQYF.

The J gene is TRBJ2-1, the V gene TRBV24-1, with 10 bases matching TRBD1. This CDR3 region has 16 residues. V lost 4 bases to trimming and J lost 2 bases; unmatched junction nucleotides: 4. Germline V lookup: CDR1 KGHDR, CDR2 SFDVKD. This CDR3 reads CATSDRGQGAYNEQFF. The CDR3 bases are TGTGCCACCAGTGACCGTGGACAGGGGGCCTACAATGAGCAGTTCTTC.

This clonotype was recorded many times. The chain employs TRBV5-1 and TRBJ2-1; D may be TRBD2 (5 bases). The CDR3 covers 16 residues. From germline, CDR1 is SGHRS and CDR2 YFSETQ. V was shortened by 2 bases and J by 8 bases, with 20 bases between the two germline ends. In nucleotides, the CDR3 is TGCGCCAGCAGCTTAGGGCTCTCGGGTAGCGACGATGAGCAGTTCTTC. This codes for CASSLGLSGSDDEQFF.

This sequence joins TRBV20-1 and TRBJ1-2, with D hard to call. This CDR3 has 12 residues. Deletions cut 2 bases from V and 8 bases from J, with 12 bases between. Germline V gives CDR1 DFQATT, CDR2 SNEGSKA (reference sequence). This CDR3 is CSARWQDHGYTF. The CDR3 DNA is TGCAGTGCTAGATGGCAGGACCACGGCTACACCTTC.

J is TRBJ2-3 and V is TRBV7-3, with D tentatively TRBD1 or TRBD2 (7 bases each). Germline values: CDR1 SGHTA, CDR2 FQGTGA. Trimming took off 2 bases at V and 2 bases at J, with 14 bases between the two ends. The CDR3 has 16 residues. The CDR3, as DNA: TGTGCCAGCAGCTTACAGGGGGGGGGCCTCACAGATACGCAGTATTTT. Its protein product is CASSLQGGGLTDTQYF.

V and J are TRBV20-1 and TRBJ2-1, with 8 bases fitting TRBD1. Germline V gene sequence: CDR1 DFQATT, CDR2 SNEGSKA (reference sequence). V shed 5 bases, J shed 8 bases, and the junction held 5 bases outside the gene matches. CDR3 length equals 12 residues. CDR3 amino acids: CSAEDREDEQFF. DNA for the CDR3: TGCAGTGCTGAGGACAGGGAAGATGAGCAGTTCTTC.